These T cell receptor beta chains were read from a single sample in a study of T cells in Graves' hyperthyroidism and ophthalmopathy. MiXCR, run by TCRdb on the multiplex PCR reads, gives a single entry per CDR3 protein. The sample includes a few hundred thousand distinct CDR3 sequences, more than 45% of them seen just once. Sequenced sample: peripheral blood or thyroid tissue (not recorded which). These receptors were collected from a woman between 18 and 30 years old with Graves' hyperthyroidism. Each CDR3 is given with its conserved first and last residue. Each record gives: CDR3 length, V gene, clone size, D gene, J gene, CDR3 DNA, CDR3 protein. The D gene is left open where the match is weak. Clone sizes are given selectively: once, few, many, or a class where the clone is expanded.

>15|TRBV7-2|-|-|TRBJ1-5
TGTGCCTGCAGCCCATCAGGGGATAGCAATCAGCCCCAGCATTTT
CACSPSGDSNQPQHF
>14|TRBV2|many|TRBD1|TRBJ2-2
TGTGCCAGCGTAGGACAGGTGGTCACCGGGGAGCTGTTTTTT
CASVGQVVTGELFF
>17|TRBV7-9|-|-|TRBJ1-1
TGTGCCAGCAGCTCTAGGATACCCGGGACGATGAACACTGAAGCTTTCTTT
CASSSRIPGTMNTEAFF
>16|TRBV2|few|TRBD2|TRBJ2-1
TGTGCCAGCACCCAAGAGGGACTAGCGGGAGTGAATGAGCAGTTCTTC
CASTQEGLAGVNEQFF
>15|TRBV19|many|TRBD1|TRBJ2-2
TGTGCCAGTAGTACGGGACAGGAAAACACCGGGGAGCTGTTTTTT
CASSTGQENTGELFF
>10|TRBV2|-|-|TRBJ2-4
TGTGCCAGTAGGGGACGGGTCCGGTACTTC
CASRGRVRYF
>14|TRBV5-1|many|TRBD2|TRBJ2-7
TGCGCCAGCAGCTTGGCTAGCGGGGCCTACGAGCAGTACTTC
CASSLASGAYEQYF
>13|TRBV20-1|many|TRBD1|TRBJ2-7
TGCAGTGCTAGACAGGGGGTGAACTACGAGCAGTACTTC
CSARQGVNYEQYF
>12|TRBV5-1|-|-|TRBJ2-1
TGCGCCAGCAGCTTCGGGGGCACTGAGCAGTTCTTC
CASSFGGTEQFF
>14|TRBV7-2|few|-|TRBJ2-7
TGTGCCAGCAGCTTAAGCAGGGAAAGCTACGAGCAGTACTTC
CASSLSRESYEQYF
>15|TRBV20-1|many|TRBD2|TRBJ2-5
TGCAGTGCTAGTTCCAGGGAGGGTCCTCAAGGGACCCAGTACTTC
CSASSREGPQGTQYF
>15|TRBV7-3|-|TRBD1|TRBJ2-7
TGTGCCAGCAGCCCGATGGGACAGGGGGCTGTCGAGCAGTACTTC
CASSPMGQGAVEQYF
>16|TRBV15|many|-|TRBJ1-3
TGTGCCACCAGCAGAGATTTGGCGTCCTCTGGAAACACCATATATTTT
CATSRDLASSGNTIYF
>12|TRBV20-1|-|-|TRBJ2-3
TGCAGTGCTAGAGTTACGTCAGATACGCAGTATTTT
CSARVTSDTQYF
>13|TRBV15|many|-|TRBJ2-7
TGTGCCACCAGCAGTGGGAGAGGGGGCGAGCAGTACTTC
CATSSGRGGEQYF
>17|TRBV5-1|many|-|TRBJ2-7
TGCGCCAGCAGCCCGGAGGGACGTAGCACTACCTCCTACGAGCAGTACTTC
CASSPEGRSTTSYEQYF
>17|TRBV7-3|-|-|TRBJ1-1
TGTGCCAGCAGCCCTGACACCGGGGCGGAGGGTCGCACTGAAGCTTTCTTT
CASSPDTGAEGRTEAFF
>13|TRBV30|-|-|TRBJ2-2
TGTGCCTGGAGTAAAGGGGGCACCGGGGAGCTGTTTTTT
CAWSKGGTGELFF
>13|TRBV27|-|TRBD1|TRBJ1-1
TGTGCCAGTACAGGGGGCGAGAGCACTGAAGCTTTCTTT
CASTGGESTEAFF
>12|TRBV7-9|-|-|TRBJ1-4
TGTGCCAGCAGCCCGACAGATGAAAAACTGTTTTTT
CASSPTDEKLFF
>15|TRBV6-1|-|-|TRBJ2-7
TGTGCCAGCAGTGGATGGGCGGGCGGATCCTACGATCAGTACTTC
CASSGWAGGSYDQYF
>15|TRBV6-5|many|TRBD1|TRBJ1-4
TGTGCCAGCAGCCGAGGGACAGGGCTGGATGAAAAACTGTTTTTT
CASSRGTGLDEKLFF
>14|TRBV29-1|many|-|TRBJ2-2
TGCAGCGTTCTAGGTGATGGACGGACCGGGGAGCTGTTTTTT
CSVLGDGRTGELFF
>14|TRBV10-3|many|TRBD1|TRBJ1-1
TGTGCCATCAGCCTCCAGGGGGCTGGGACTGAAGCTTTCTTT
CAISLQGAGTEAFF
>15|TRBV12-3/TRBV12-4|many|-|TRBJ1-5
TGTGCCAGCAGGTTAACCCAGGGGTCCAATCAGCCCCAGCATTTT
CASRLTQGSNQPQHF
>12|TRBV2|-|-|TRBJ2-5
TGTGCCAGCAGTGATGGGGAAGAGACCCAGTACTTC
CASSDGEETQYF